This T cell receptor beta chain was identified in a study of T cell repertoires in cytomegalovirus infection. Study background: Use of recently identified HLA-C-restricted and well-studied HLA-B-restricted CMV epitopes was part of the study.

Many counts were recorded for this clonotype. What it binds is not known. With V trimmed by 11 bases and J by 5 bases, 13 bases remained unmatched. The CDR3 is 15 residues long. CDR1 and CDR2 (germline): SEHNR, FQNEAQ (reference sequence). TCRdb ran MiXCR on the reads and lists one entry per CDR3 protein. The data contain over 100,000 distinct CDR3 sequences, 25% to 35% of them singletons. The gene calls are TRBV7-9 and TRBJ1-1; 11 bases are shared with TRBD1. This clonotype was sampled from a human donor in good health (CMV status not recorded). Some clones in this sample may be carry-over from other donors' samples. The source was CD8+ T cells from cultured PBMCs, collected from culture after CMV antigen stimulation. The CDR3 loop reads CASKGQGAPRTEAFF. The CDR3 DNA is TGTGCCTCCAAAGGACAGGGGGCGCCGAGGACTGAAGCTTTCTTT. The entire variable domain, with the rest obtained from reference TRBV7-9 and TRBJ1-1, is as follows: DTGVSQNPRHKITKRGQNVTFRCDPISEHNRLYWYRQTLGQGPEFLTYFQNEAQLEKSRLLSDRFSAERPKGSFSTLEIQRTEQGDSAMYLCASKGQGAPRTEAFFGQGTRLTVV.